This T cell receptor beta chain derives from a study of CD8+CD57+ T cells in acquired aplastic anemia. Study in general: Sorted cells (CD4+ and CD8+) yielded DNA amounts that averaged roughly 3.5 ug.

It was genomic DNA that served as the template for profiling TCR beta VDJ and CDR3. In TCRdb, the reads were re-called with MiXCR into one record per CDR3 protein. Of about 110,000 distinct CDR3 sequences in the sample, under 60% are singletons; the top ten hold 30% to 40%. CDR3 length equals 14 residues. From germline, CDR1 is SGHVS and CDR2 FQNEAQ. V lost 1 base, J lost 4 bases, and 3 bases stayed unmatched. This clonotype was counted many times. What was sequenced was sorted CD4+, CD8+, or CD8+CD57+ T cells (not recorded which) from PBMCs. The rearrangement uses TRBV7-8 and TRBJ1-2; 7 positions agree with TRBD1. The sequence came from a human donor in good health, serving as a control. The CDR3 is CASSLGSGGYGYTF. DNA of the CDR3: TGTGCCAGCAGCTTAGGATCAGGGGGCTATGGCTACACCTTC.